This record concerns one T cell receptor beta chain sequence. Those enrolled in Seattle joined during active infection and were followed longitudinally afterward. Source study methods: By means of reference gene primer amplification, nucleated cell counts were estimated. Sequencing used immunoSEQ multiplex PCR; TCRdb keeps in-frame clones, though not all of them. V, J and clone size are taken as reported in that table, and D and trimming were inferred from the DNA itself. The repertoire holds about 300,000 clones, with around nine tenths as singletons. V trimming: 6 bases; J trimming: 2 bases; junction bases outside the gene matches: 6. This CDR3 has 14 residues. Germline loops: CDR1 MDHEN, CDR2 SYDVKM. The sample is drawn from a study of blood T cell repertoires in COVID-19. Across the study: The United States, Italy and Spain were the sources of the acute and convalescent COVID-19 samples. The analysed material was cDNA or gDNA that came from T cells, B-cell-depleted T cells, or PBMCs.

Sequencing input: peripheral blood. The rearrangement joins TRBV28 to TRBJ2-5; the match to TRBD1 covers 7 bases. This TCR was sampled from a woman in her thirties with COVID-19, enrolled during active disease. The CDR3 DNA is TGTGCCAGCAGCTTCAGGGACAGACAAGAGACCCAGTACTTC. Its protein is CASSFRDRQETQYF.